This TCR beta chain originates from a study of blood T cell repertoires in COVID-19. Study context: Sources were T cells, B-cell-depleted T cells, or PBMCs; the material itself was cDNA or gDNA.

The trim removed 6 bases at V and 6 bases at J, leaving 10 bases unmatched. CDR1 SNHLY and CDR2 FYNNEI come from the germline V gene. The length of the CDR3 is 15 residues. Generated by immunoSEQ multiplex PCR, the TCRdb table keeps only in-frame clones and is missing some. The sample contains over 200,000 clones, roughly 90% of which appear only once. This TCR was sampled from a man aged 40-55 years with active or convalescent COVID-19. The sample consisted of peripheral blood. This chain links TRBV2 with TRBJ1-1; 10 nucleotides line up with TRBD1. The CDR3 sequence: CASSADRGLGSEAFF. CDR3 in DNA: TGTGCCAGCAGCGCCGACAGGGGGCTCGGATCTGAAGCTTTCTTT.